One and the same sample provided the 6 T cell receptor beta chains below, sequenced in a study of blood T cells in healthy people across ages. The authors ran a second PCR of about 7 to 12 cycles using a sample-barcoded 5' primer and a J-beta primer mix. One entry per CDR3 protein, called by TCRdb with MiXCR from the 5' RACE reads. The sample consists of about 1.8 million distinct CDR3 sequences, just under 50% of them appearing once. Sequenced sample: blood. The source of these receptors is a woman aged 40 to 55 in good health.

This clonotype came up once. The gene calls are TRBV3-1 and TRBJ2-6, with D possibly being TRBD1 or TRBD2 (5 bases each). Germline assignment: CDR1 LGHDT and CDR2 YNNKEL (reference sequence). The CDR3 spans 17 residues. Trimming took off 4 bases at V and 2 bases at J, with 15 bases between the two ends. This chain's CDR3 is CASSPRSQGPGANVLTF. As DNA, the CDR3 is TGTGCCAGCAGCCCAAGAAGCCAGGGACCTGGGGCCAACGTCCTGACTTTC.

A few counts support this clonotype. The V and J genes are TRBV7-2 and TRBJ2-3, with D perhaps being TRBD1 or TRBD2 (5 bases each). Germline V CDR1 and CDR2: SGHTA, FQGNSA. The CDR3 is 15 amino acids. With 5 bases removed from V and 2 bases from J, the gap between germline ends came to 14 bases. The CDR3, as DNA: TGTGCCAGCAGCCAGGGACCCGCCTACACAGATACGCAGTATTTT. Its translation: CASSQGPAYTDTQYF.

The table lists this clonotype with a few counts. The chain couples TRBV4-2 to TRBJ1-2; D not resolved. This CDR3 comprises 14 residues. Germline values: CDR1 LGHNA, CDR2 YNFKEQ. Trimming left V 0 bases short and J 2 bases short, with 7 bases between. The CDR3 DNA follows: TGTGCCAGCAGCCAAGAAAACAGCAACTATGGCTACACCTTC. It encodes CASSQENSNYGYTF.

This sequence joins TRBV7-2 and TRBJ2-5; D is unresolved. The ends were cut back, 1 base at V and 1 base at J, with 16 bases in the middle. The germline CDR1 and CDR2 sequences are SGHTA and FQGNSA. CDR3 length: 17 residues. The CDR3 protein is CASSLDPLGRIQETQYF. CDR3 nucleotides: TGTGCCAGCAGCTTAGACCCCTTGGGCAGGATCCAAGAGACCCAGTACTTC.

The CDR3 DNA follows: TGTGCCAGCAGCTTTAGCGGAGCCAAAAACATTCAGTACTTC. This sequence encodes CASSFSGAKNIQYF. This chain links TRBV7-2 with TRBJ2-4; D is possibly TRBD2 (6 bases). The ends were cut back, 3 bases at V and 0 bases at J, with 6 bases in the middle. The germline gives CDR1 SGHTA, CDR2 FQGNSA. The CDR3 contains 14 residues.

This sequence joins TRBV9 and TRBJ2-6, with a possible D match to TRBD2 (6 bases). V lost 5 bases to trimming and J lost 0 bases, with 12 bases between them. There are 16 residues in the CDR3. Germline CDR1 SGDLS, CDR2 YYNGEE. The DNA for the CDR3 is TGTGCCAGCAGTGAGGGACTGGGCTCTGGGGCCAACGTCCTGACTTTC. As protein: CASSEGLGSGANVLTF.